Listed here are 21 T cell receptor beta chains from one sample, sequenced in a study of T cell responses to AZD1222 COVID-19 vaccine. TCRdb's table, derived via immunoSEQ multiplex PCR, lists solely in-frame clones and lacks some. The table shows 150,000 or so clones, with around nine tenths occurring only once. Sequenced material: peripheral blood, taken on day 0 of AZD1222 vaccination. Source of these receptors: an adult in good health.

The chain joins TRBV29-1 to TRBJ1-1; 7 positions match TRBD1. J lost 11 bases, V lost 6 bases, and 18 bases had no gene match. This CDR3 has 14 amino acids. CDR1 is SQVTM and CDR2 is ANQGSEA in the germline V gene. CDR3 nucleotides: TGCAGCGTCGAACCTCCATACAGGGGCCTCGGCGCTTTCTTT. Amino acid sequence: CSVEPPYRGLGAFF. The entire variable domain, with the rest obtained from reference TRBV29-1 and TRBJ1-1, is as follows: SAVISQKPSRDICQRGTSLTIQCQVDSQVTMMFWYRQQPGQSLTLIATANQGSEATYESGFVIDKFPISRPNLTFSTLTVSNMSPEDSSIYLCSVEPPYRGLGAFFGQGTRLTVV.

V and J are TRBV7-9 and TRBJ1-3; D not certain. Germline-derived CDR1 and CDR2 are SEHNR and FQNEAQ (reference sequence). V was shortened by 4 bases and J by 0 bases, with 10 bases between the two germline ends. This CDR3 is 15 amino acids long. The chain's CDR3 is CASSSYDSSGNTIYF. DNA of the CDR3: TGTGCCAGCAGCTCGTACGATAGCTCTGGAAACACCATATATTTT.

V and J are TRBV5-1 and TRBJ1-1; 7 positions match TRBD1. The V gene's germline CDR1 is SGHRS and CDR2 YFSETQ. Trimming took 1 base from V and 3 from J; bases not matched to a gene: 9. The CDR3 is 16 amino acids. The CDR3 DNA follows: TGCGCCAGCAGCTTGAATACAGGGGTCCCTCACACTGAAGCTTTCTTT. Protein product: CASSLNTGVPHTEAFF. Full variable domain (rest looked up from reference TRBV5-1 and TRBJ1-1): KAGVTQTPRYLIKTRGQQVTLSCSPISGHRSVSWYQQTPGQGLQFLFEYFSETQRNKGNFPGRFSGRQFSNSRSEMNVSTLELGDSALYLCASSLNTGVPHTEAFFGQGTRLTVV.

The chain has TRBV18 and TRBJ1-4; D ambiguous. The germline CDR1 and CDR2 sequences are KGHSH and LQKENI. V gave up 1 base and J gave up 6 bases, with 12 bases separating them. The CDR3 sequence is 15 residues long. DNA of the CDR3: TGTGCCAGCTCACCACAGAGGGCCCACGATGAAAAACTGTTTTTT. It encodes CASSPQRAHDEKLFF.

The rearrangement joins TRBV5-1 to TRBJ2-7; unclear D gene. V lost 0 bases to trimming and J lost 2 bases, with 3 bases between them. Germline values: CDR1 SGHRS, CDR2 YFSETQ. CDR3 size: 12 residues. Written as DNA, the CDR3 is TGCGCCAGCAGCTTGGGGGCCTACGAGCAGTACTTC. Protein: CASSLGAYEQYF.

The chain is built from TRBV30 and TRBJ1-5, with D maybe TRBD1 (5 bases). CDR3 size: 14 residues. Germline values: CDR1 GTSNPN, CDR2 SVGIG (reference sequence). Trimming removed 4 bases from V and 5 bases from J, with 15 bases in between. CDR3 sequence reads: CAWNRGGGHQPQHF. The DNA of the CDR3 is TGTGCCTGGAACCGTGGGGGGGGACATCAGCCCCAGCATTTT. Full variable domain (rest looked up from reference TRBV30 and TRBJ1-5): SQTIHQWPATLVQPVGSPLSLECTVEGTSNPNLYWYRQAAGRGLQLLFYSVGIGQISSEVPQNLSASRPQDRQFILSSKKLLLSDSGFYLCAWNRGGGHQPQHFGDGTRLSIL.

The V call is TRBV7-9, the J call TRBJ1-5; 7 bases align to TRBD1. CDR1 and CDR2 from the germline V gene are SEHNR and FQNEAQ (reference sequence). V lost 1 base to trimming and J lost 2 bases; unmatched junction nucleotides: 5. The CDR3 runs 16 residues. The CDR3 DNA reads as TGTGCCAGCAGCTTAGACAGGGGACGAGGCAATCAGCCCCAGCATTTT. As protein: CASSLDRGRGNQPQHF.

CDR3 DNA sequence: TGCGCCAGCAGCCAAGGGGCTAGCGGGAGCTGGACAGATACGCAGTATTTT. Its translation: CASSQGASGSWTDTQYF. V and J are TRBV4-1 and TRBJ2-3; 10 positions match TRBD2. The CDR3 covers 17 residues. With V trimmed by 1 base and J by 3 bases, 7 bases remained unmatched. Germline CDR1 and CDR2: MGHRA and YSYEKL.

The rearrangement uses TRBV9 and TRBJ2-7; the match to TRBD1 covers 7 bases. Per the germline V gene, CDR1 is SGDLS and CDR2 is YYNGEE. Trimming took 1 base from V and 6 from J; bases not matched to a gene: 1. The CDR3 has 12 amino acids. The CDR3 spells CASSVSGGEQYF. The CDR3 DNA is TGTGCCAGCAGCGTATCAGGGGGCGAGCAGTACTTC.

This sequence joins TRBV5-1 and TRBJ1-1; possible D gene TRBD1, 6 bases. The CDR3 extends over 13 amino acids. Germline V gene lookup returns CDR1 SGHRS and CDR2 YFSETQ. V gave up 5 bases and J gave up 4 bases, with 12 bases separating them. CDR3 in amino acids: CASSSGVTTEAFF. CDR3 coding DNA: TGCGCCAGCAGTTCAGGGGTCACCACTGAAGCTTTCTTT.

This chain uses TRBV15 with TRBJ2-1, with TRBD2 matching over 10 bases. CDR1 and CDR2 from the germline V gene are LNHNV and YYDKDF (reference sequence). The CDR3 extends over 17 amino acids. J gave up 4 bases and V 1 base, and 7 bases lay outside the gene matches. The CDR3 coding sequence is TGTGCCACCAGCAGAGGGCTAGCGGGGGCGTTTTACAATGAGCAGTTCTTC. Protein sequence: CATSRGLAGAFYNEQFF.

This chain connects TRBV5-4 to TRBJ1-2; D gene ambiguous. The CDR3 runs 14 residues. Germline V gives CDR1 SGHNT, CDR2 YYREEE (reference sequence). V lost 4 bases and J 3 bases, leaving 13 bases between the germline ends. The CDR3 reads CASSRSGDDYGYTF. The CDR3 coding sequence is TGTGCCAGCAGCCGTAGTGGAGATGACTATGGCTACACCTTC.

V and J are TRBV14 and TRBJ2-3; perhaps TRBD2 as D (5 bases). The CDR3 sequence is 16 residues long. Germline CDR1 and CDR2: SGHDN and FVKESK. Trimming took off 4 bases at V and 4 bases at J, with 18 bases between the two ends. As DNA, the CDR3 is TGTGCCAGCAGCCCCCCCGGGGATGGATACTCAGATACGCAGTATTTT. This gives the protein CASSPPGDGYSDTQYF.

This clone was counted a single time. The chain joins TRBV6-5 to TRBJ1-5, with 9 bases identical to TRBD1. V gave up 5 bases and J gave up 6 bases; unmatched junction bases: 8. Germline V gene data show CDR1 as MNHEY and CDR2 as SVGAGI. This CDR3 spans 15 amino acids. The CDR3 DNA is TGTGCCAGCAGTCCAAGGAGGACAGGGGTTCAGCCCCAGCATTTT. This translates into CASSPRRTGVQPQHF.

This chain joins TRBV5-6 and TRBJ1-5; D is possibly TRBD1 (5 bases). There are 17 residues in the CDR3. Trimming shortened V by 4 bases and J by 5 bases, and 22 bases separated the two germline ends. Per germline, CDR1 SGHDT and CDR2 YYEEEE. CDR3 bases: TGTGCCAGCAGCCGGACAACCAAGCGGGTAGGCGATCAGCCCCAGCATTTT. Translating gives CASSRTTKRVGDQPQHF.

This clone has just a few counts. The V call is TRBV19, the J call TRBJ1-5; D is perhaps TRBD1 (5 bases). Germline CDR1 LNHDA, CDR2 SQIVND (reference sequence). The CDR3 is made up of 14 amino acids. Trimming removed 3 bases at V and 6 bases at J, with 12 bases between. The CDR3 sequence is CASSMMAGRQPQHF. CDR3 sequence (DNA): TGTGCCAGTAGTATGATGGCAGGGCGTCAGCCCCAGCATTTT.

This rearrangement joins TRBV5-4 to TRBJ2-1, with TRBD1 identical over 9 bases. Per the germline V gene, CDR1 is SGHNT and CDR2 is YYREEE (reference sequence). The V segment lost 4 bases and the J segment 5 bases; nucleotides outside the gene matches: 7. The CDR3 loop spans 15 amino acids. Here the CDR3 reads CASSLRDRVNNEQFF. Written as DNA, the CDR3 is TGTGCCAGCAGCCTCCGGGACAGGGTCAACAATGAGCAGTTCTTC. Using reference TRBV5-4 and TRBJ2-1 for the parts outside the CDR3, the full variable domain is ETGVTQSPTHLIKTRGQQVTLRCSSQSGHNTVSWYQQALGQGPQFIFQYYREEENGRGNFPPRFSGLQFPNYSSELNVNALELDDSALYLCASSLRDRVNNEQFFGPGTRLTVL.

This chain joins TRBV5-4 and TRBJ1-1; D gene uncertain. Germline CDR1 SGHNT, CDR2 YYREEE (reference sequence). Trimming pared 2 bases from V and 1 base from J, leaving 15 bases between. CDR3 length: 16 residues. CDR3 bases: TGTGCCAGCAGCTTCCCGCCGGGAGCAGGGAACACTGAAGCTTTCTTT. The encoded protein is CASSFPPGAGNTEAFF.

The chain links TRBV13 to TRBJ1-3, with D unclear. Germline CDR1 and CDR2: PRHDT and FYEKMQ (reference sequence). The CDR3 is 15 amino acids. Trimming cost V 2 bases and J 0 bases, with 8 bases left between them. In DNA, the CDR3 is TGTGCCAGCAGCTTATTACAGACCTCTGGAAACACCATATATTTT. Translating gives CASSLLQTSGNTIYF. Full variable domain (remainder filled in from reference TRBV13 and TRBJ1-3): AAGVIQSPRHLIKEKRETATLKCYPIPRHDTVYWYQQGPGQDPQFLISFYEKMQSDKGSIPDRFSAQQFSDYHSELNMSSLELGDSALYFCASSLLQTSGNTIYFGEGSWLTVV.

J is TRBJ2-1 and V is TRBV7-9, with D tentatively TRBD1 or TRBD2 (5 bases each). The CDR3 has 15 residues. V was cut by 3 bases and J by 4 bases, with 13 bases left in between. Per the germline V gene, CDR1 is SEHNR and CDR2 is FQNEAQ (reference sequence). CDR3: CASSFLGRLYNEQFF. The CDR3 DNA reads TGTGCCAGCAGCTTTTTGGGACGCTTGTACAATGAGCAGTTCTTC.

V usage is TRBV10-3 and J usage is TRBJ1-1; 11 bases match TRBD1. The CDR3 length is 16 residues. Germline CDR1 is ENHRY and CDR2 is SYGVKD. V lost 2 bases, J lost 3 bases, and 5 bases stayed unmatched. This chain's CDR3 is CAISEEGQGVHTEAFF. Written as DNA, the CDR3 is TGTGCCATCAGTGAGGAGGGACAGGGGGTACACACTGAAGCTTTCTTT.